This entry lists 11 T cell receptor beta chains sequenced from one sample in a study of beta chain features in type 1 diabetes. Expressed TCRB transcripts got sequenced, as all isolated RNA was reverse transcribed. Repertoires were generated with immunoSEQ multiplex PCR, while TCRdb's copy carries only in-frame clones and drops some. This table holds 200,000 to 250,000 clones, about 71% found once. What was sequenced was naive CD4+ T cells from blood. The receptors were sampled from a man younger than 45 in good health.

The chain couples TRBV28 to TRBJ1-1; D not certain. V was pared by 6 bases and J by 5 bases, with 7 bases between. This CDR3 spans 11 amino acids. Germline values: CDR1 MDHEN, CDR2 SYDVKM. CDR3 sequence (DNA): TGTGCCAGCAGCCCTAGGACTGAAGCTTTCTTT. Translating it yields CASSPRTEAFF.

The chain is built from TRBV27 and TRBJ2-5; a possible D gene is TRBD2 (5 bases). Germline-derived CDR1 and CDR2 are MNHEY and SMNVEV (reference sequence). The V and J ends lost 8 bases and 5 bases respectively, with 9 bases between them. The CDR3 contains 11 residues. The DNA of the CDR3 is TGTGCCAGCGGCCCGGGGGAGACCCAGTACTTC. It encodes CASGPGETQYF.

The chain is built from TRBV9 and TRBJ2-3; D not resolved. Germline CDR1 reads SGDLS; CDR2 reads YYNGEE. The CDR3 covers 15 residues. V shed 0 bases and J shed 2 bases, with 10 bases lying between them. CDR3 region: CASSVGAPTTDTQYF. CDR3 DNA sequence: TGTGCCAGCAGCGTAGGGGCTCCGACCACAGATACGCAGTATTTT.

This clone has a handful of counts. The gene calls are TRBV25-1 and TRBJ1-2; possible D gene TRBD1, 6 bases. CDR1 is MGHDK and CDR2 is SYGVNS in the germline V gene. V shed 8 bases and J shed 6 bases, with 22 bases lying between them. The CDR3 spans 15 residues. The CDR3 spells CASSPPGELGDGYTF. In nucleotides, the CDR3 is TGTGCCAGCTCCCCTCCAGGGGAATTGGGGGATGGCTACACCTTC.

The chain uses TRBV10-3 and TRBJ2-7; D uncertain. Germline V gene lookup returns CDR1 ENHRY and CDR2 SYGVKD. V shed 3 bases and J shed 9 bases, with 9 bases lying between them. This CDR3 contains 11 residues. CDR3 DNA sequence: TGTGCCATCAGTGACTTGTCAGTGCAGTACTTC. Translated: CAISDLSVQYF.

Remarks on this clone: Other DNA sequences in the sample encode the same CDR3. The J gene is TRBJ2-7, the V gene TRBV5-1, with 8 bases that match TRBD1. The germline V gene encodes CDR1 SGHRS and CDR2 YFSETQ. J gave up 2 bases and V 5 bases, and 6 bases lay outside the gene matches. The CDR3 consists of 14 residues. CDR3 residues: CASSSGQGPYEQYF. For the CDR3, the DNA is TGCGCCAGCAGTTCCGGACAGGGACCCTACGAGCAGTACTTC.

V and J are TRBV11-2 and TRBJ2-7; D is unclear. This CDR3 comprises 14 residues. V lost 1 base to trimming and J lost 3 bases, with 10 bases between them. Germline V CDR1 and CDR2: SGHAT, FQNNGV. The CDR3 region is CASSLVGSFYEQYF. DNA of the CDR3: TGTGCCAGCAGCTTAGTCGGATCCTTCTACGAGCAGTACTTC.

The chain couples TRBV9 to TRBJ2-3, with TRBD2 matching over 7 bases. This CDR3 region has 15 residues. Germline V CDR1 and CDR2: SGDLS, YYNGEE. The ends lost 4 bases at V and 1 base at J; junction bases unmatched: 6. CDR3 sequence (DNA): TGTGCCAGCAGCCTCGGGGCGGGAGGCACAGATACGCAGTATTTT. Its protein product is CASSLGAGGTDTQYF. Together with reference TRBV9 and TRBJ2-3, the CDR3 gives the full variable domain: DSGVTQTPKHLITATGQRVTLRCSPRSGDLSVYWYQQSLDQGLQFLIQYYNGEERAKGNILERFSAQQFPDLHSELNLSSLELGDSALYFCASSLGAGGTDTQYFGPGTRLTVL.

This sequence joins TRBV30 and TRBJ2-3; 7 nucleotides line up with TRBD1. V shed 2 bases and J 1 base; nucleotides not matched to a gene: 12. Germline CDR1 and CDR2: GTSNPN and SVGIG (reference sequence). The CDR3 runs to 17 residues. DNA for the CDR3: TGTGCCTGGAGTCCCCCGAGGACAGGCATCCGCACAGATACGCAGTATTTT. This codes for CAWSPPRTGIRTDTQYF.

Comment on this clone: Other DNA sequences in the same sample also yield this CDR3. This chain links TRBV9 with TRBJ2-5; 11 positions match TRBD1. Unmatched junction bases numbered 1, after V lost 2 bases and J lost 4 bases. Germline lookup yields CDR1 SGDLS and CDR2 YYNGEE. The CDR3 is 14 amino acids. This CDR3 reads CASSVGQGAETQYF. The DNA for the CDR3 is TGTGCCAGCAGCGTCGGACAGGGGGCAGAGACCCAGTACTTC. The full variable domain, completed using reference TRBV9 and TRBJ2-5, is DSGVTQTPKHLITATGQRVTLRCSPRSGDLSVYWYQQSLDQGLQFLIQYYNGEERAKGNILERFSAQQFPDLHSELNLSSLELGDSALYFCASSVGQGAETQYFGPGTRLLVL.

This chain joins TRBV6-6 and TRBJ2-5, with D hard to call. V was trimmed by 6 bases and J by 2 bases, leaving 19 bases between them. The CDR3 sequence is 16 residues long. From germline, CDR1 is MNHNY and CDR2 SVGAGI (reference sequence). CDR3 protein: CASSLSSWGTQETQYF. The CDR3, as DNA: TGTGCCAGCAGCTTGTCTTCGTGGGGAACTCAAGAGACCCAGTACTTC.